This T cell receptor (beta chain) was identified in a study of shared clonotypes between healthy human individuals. This clone was seen a few times. The same CDR3 can be traced to other DNA sequences in this sample. CDR3 size: 13 residues. Germline V gene lookup returns CDR1 SGHAT and CDR2 FQNNGV. Germline trimming cut 6 bases from V and 4 bases from J; bases unmatched to any gene: 3. A deep-level run was used for the assay. The repertoire was sequenced with immunoSEQ multiplex PCR; TCRdb's copy has only in-frame clones and lacks some. This sample yields 2 million to 3 million clones, of which 93% are seen a single time; about 0.38% belongs to the top ten.

The source of this sequence is a man aged 18 to 29 in good health. Some clones in this sample may be carry-over from other donors' samples. Sequencing was performed on naive CD4+ T cells from PBMCs. The subset denotes: CD45RA+ positively selected. V is TRBV11-2 and J is TRBJ2-1; 7 positions agree with TRBD1. CDR3 coding DNA: TGTGCCAGCAGGACAGGGTATTACAATGAGCAGTTCTTC. It is translated as CASRTGYYNEQFF.